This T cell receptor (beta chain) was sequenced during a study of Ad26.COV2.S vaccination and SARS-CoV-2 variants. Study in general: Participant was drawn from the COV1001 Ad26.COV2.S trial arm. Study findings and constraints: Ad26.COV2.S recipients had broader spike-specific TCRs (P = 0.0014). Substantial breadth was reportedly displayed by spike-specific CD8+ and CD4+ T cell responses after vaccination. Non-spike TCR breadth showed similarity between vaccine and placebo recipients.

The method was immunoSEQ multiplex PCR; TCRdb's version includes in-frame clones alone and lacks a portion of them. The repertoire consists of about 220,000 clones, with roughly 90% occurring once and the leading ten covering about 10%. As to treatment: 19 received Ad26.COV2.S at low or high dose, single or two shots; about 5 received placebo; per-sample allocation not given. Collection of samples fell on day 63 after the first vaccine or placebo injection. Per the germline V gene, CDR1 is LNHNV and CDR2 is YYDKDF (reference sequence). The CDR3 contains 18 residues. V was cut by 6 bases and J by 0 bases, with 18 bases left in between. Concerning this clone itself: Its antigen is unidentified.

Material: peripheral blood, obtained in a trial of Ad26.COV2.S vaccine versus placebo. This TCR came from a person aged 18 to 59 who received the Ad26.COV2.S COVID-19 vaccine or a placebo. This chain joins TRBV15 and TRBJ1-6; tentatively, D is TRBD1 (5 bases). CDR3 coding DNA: TGTGCCACCAGTCCTCGGAGGGGCCGTGACTCCTATAATTCACCCCTCCACTTT. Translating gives CATSPRRGRDSYNSPLHF.